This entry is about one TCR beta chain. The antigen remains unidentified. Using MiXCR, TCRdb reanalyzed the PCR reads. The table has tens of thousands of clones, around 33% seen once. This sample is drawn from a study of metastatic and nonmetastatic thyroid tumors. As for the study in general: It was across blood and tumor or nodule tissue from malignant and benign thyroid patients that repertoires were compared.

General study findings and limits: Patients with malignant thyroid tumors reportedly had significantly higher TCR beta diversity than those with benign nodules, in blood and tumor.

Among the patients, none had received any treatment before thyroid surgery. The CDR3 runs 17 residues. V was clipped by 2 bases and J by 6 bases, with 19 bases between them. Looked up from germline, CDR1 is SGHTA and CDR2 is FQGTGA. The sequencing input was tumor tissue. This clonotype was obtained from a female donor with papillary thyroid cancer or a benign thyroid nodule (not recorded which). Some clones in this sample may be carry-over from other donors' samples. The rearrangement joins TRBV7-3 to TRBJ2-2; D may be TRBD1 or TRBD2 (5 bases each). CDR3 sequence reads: CASSLVRGGLNPGELFF. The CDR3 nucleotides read TGTGCCAGCAGCTTAGTTAGGGGCGGACTTAACCCCGGGGAGCTGTTTTTT.